This T cell receptor (beta chain) appears in the sequencing data of a study of blood T cell repertoires in COVID-19. About the research overall: COVID-19 samples, acute and convalescent, were from the United States, Italy and Spain. Nucleic acid was either cDNA or gDNA, and it came from T cells, B-cell-depleted T cells, or PBMCs.

As handled by the study authors: Estimates of nucleated cell counts were drawn from the amplification of reference gene primers. Clones were read by immunoSEQ multiplex PCR, and TCRdb kept only the in-frame ones, dropping some. V and J calls and clone size follow that table, whereas D and trimming were derived from the DNA. Of around 180,000 clones in the sample, roughly 90% were seen once. The CDR3 has 13 residues. Looked up from germline, CDR1 is MNHEY and CDR2 is SMNVEV (reference sequence). Trimming shortened V by 5 bases and J by 8 bases, and 15 bases separated the two germline ends. The rearrangement joins TRBV27 to TRBJ1-2; D is ambiguous. This TCR came from a man in his sixties with acute or convalescent COVID-19. Input material: peripheral blood. CDR3 sequence (DNA): TGTGCCAGCAGTCCACTGGGCCGAGCAGGCTACACCTTC. Its translation is CASSPLGRAGYTF.